A single sample gave rise to the 4 T cell receptor beta chains below, sequenced in a study of T cells expressing NK-cell markers. TCRdb re-called the 5' RACE reads and gives one entry per CDR3 protein, without DNA. The sample includes about 260,000 distinct CDR3 sequences. Sequencing was performed on blood T cells: a sorted CD56 or NKG2C T cell subset, CD4+ or CD8+ T cells, or bulk PBMC T cells (not recorded which). The source of these receptors is a man aged 18 to 29 in good health.

The chain carries TRBV10-3 and TRBJ2-3; TCRdb lists TRBD1, though no DNA is available to test this call. Germline CDR1 reads ENHRY; CDR2 reads SYGVKD. CDR3 length: 14 amino acids. CDR3 sequence reads: CAIRLGVTTDTQYF.

V and J are TRBV5-6 and TRBJ1-4. Germline CDR1 and CDR2: SGHDT and YYEEEE. This CDR3 is 14 amino acids long. CDR3 loop: CASSLARQGGKLFF.

The chain employs TRBV5-1 and TRBJ1-1; TCRdb proposes TRBD1, but this gene call is untestable without DNA. This CDR3 is built from 13 residues. Looked up from germline, CDR1 is SGHRS and CDR2 is YFSETQ. CDR3 protein: CASSHGQATEAFF.

CDR3 protein: CASSHAGSYEQYF. The gene calls are TRBV12-3 or TRBV12-4 and TRBJ2-7; without DNA, the TCRdb call of TRBD1 cannot be checked. There are 13 residues in the CDR3.